This TCR beta chain was found in a study of response to subunit inactivated influenza vaccine. TCRdb re-called the RT-PCR reads with MiXCR, one entry per CDR3 protein. This table holds about 540,000 distinct CDR3 sequences, roughly 23% found once. CDR1 is SEHNR and CDR2 is FQNEAQ in the germline V gene (reference sequence). Unmatched junction bases numbered 3, after V lost 3 bases and J lost 6 bases. This CDR3 has 14 amino acids. The same data also went into a second study, on T cells expressing NK-cell markers. Per that paper: In generating TCR beta cDNA, 5'RACE template switching with UMIs was used. Source material for TCR beta repertoires consisted of sorted CD3+CD56+NKG2C+, CD3+CD56+NKG2C- and CD3+CD56-NKG2C+ T cells. Eight donors were sequenced, seven testing HCMV-seropositive and one testing seronegative. Only alpha-beta TCR T cells were sorted in several experiments, using an anti-gamma-delta TCR antibody. CD8+ T cells in over 5 donors included dominant NKG2C+ clonotypes at about 1.0-7.5%.

The TCR sequence derives from a man in his fifties or sixties who received an inactivated influenza vaccine. The specimen comprised CD4+ T cells sorted from PBMCs, sampled 12 days after vaccination. The chain links TRBV7-9 to TRBJ2-1; 9 bases are a match to TRBD2. CDR3 coding DNA: TGTGCCAGCAGCTTCGGACTAGCGACCAATGAGCAGTTCTTC. Translated, it gives CASSFGLATNEQFF. Full variable domain (missing parts from reference TRBV7-9 and TRBJ2-1): DTGVSQNPRHKITKRGQNVTFRCDPISEHNRLYWYRQTLGQGPEFLTYFQNEAQLEKSRLLSDRFSAERPKGSFSTLEIQRTEQGDSAMYLCASSFGLATNEQFFGPGTRLTVL.